This record looks at one T cell receptor (beta chain) sequence and its context. Its antigen is unknown. TCRdb fed the reads into MiXCR, producing one record per CDR3 protein. The table includes roughly 350,000 distinct CDR3 sequences, approximately 30% detected once. The record originates from a study of T cell repertoires in cytomegalovirus infection. The germline gives CDR1 SGHTA, CDR2 FQGNSA. The CDR3 loop spans 16 amino acids. V trimming: 4 bases; J trimming: 0 bases; junction bases outside the gene matches: 7. The chain uses TRBV7-2 and TRBJ2-3; 7 bases match TRBD2. This clonotype originated in a human donor in good health (CMV status not recorded). Some clones in this sample may be carry-over from other donors' samples. The sample here was cultured PBMCs, taken from culture after CMV antigen stimulation. Here the CDR3 reads CASSYSGIPSTDTQYF. DNA for the CDR3: TGTGCCAGCAGCTACAGCGGGATCCCTAGCACAGATACGCAGTATTTT.